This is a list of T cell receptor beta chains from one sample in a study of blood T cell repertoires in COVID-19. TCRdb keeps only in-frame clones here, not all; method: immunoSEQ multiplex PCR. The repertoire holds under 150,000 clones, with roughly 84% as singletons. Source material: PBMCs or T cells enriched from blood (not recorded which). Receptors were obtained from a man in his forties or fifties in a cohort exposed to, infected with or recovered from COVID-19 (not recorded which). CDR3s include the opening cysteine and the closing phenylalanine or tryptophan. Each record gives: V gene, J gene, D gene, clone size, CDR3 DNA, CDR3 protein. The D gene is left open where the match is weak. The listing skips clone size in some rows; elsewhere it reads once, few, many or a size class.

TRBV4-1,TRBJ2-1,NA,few,TGCGCCAGCAGCCGGGCGCTGGCTTCCTACAATGAGCAGTTCTTC,CASSRALASYNEQFF
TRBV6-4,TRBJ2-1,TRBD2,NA,TGTGCCAGCAGTGACCAACTAGCGAGATACAATGAGCAGTTCTTC,CASSDQLARYNEQFF
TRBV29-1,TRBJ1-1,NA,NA,TGCAGCGTTGGGAGGGGGGGAACGAACACTGAAGCTTTCTTT,CSVGRGGTNTEAFF
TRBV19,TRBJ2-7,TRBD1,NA,TGTGCCAGTTCCGGACAGGACTACGAGCAGTACTTC,CASSGQDYEQYF
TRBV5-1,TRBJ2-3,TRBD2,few,TGCGCCAGCAGCTCACCTAGCGGCCGGTCCACAGATACGCAGTATTTT,CASSSPSGRSTDTQYF
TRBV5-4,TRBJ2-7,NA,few,TGTGCCAGCAGCTGGGAGACCTACGAGCAGTACTTC,CASSWETYEQYF
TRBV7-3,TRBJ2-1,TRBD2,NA,TGTGCCAGCAGCCCAACCCCCGGACTAGCGGGAGGGGTTATTGAGCAGTTCTTC,CASSPTPGLAGGVIEQFF
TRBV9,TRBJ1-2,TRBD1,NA,TGTGCCAGCAGCGTAGGTGGGACAGATGACTATGGCTACACCTTC,CASSVGGTDDYGYTF
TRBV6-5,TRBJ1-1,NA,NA,TGTGCCAGCAGTTACTCGATGGTAGCGAACACTGAAGCTTTCTTT,CASSYSMVANTEAFF
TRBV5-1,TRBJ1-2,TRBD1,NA,TGCGCCAGCAGCCAGCCGGGACAGGGGTACTATGGCTACACCTTC,CASSQPGQGYYGYTF
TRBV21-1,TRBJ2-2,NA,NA,TGTGCCAGCAGCACCTCAACAGGGGTACCCGGGGAGCTGTTTTTT,CASSTSTGVPGELFF
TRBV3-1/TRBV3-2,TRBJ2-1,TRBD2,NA,TGTGCCAGCAGCCAGGGAAGCGGGAGAGCCAATGAGCAGTTCTTC,CASSQGSGRANEQFF
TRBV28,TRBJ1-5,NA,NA,TGTGCCAGCAGTGGAACGGGTGGTCAGCCCCAGCATTTT,CASSGTGGQPQHF
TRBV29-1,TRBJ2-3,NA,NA,TGCAGCGTCAGTAGCGGTAAATCGGATACGCAGTATTTT,CSVSSGKSDTQYF
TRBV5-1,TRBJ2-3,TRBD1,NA,TGCGCCAGCGGCCGGGACAGGGGCACAGATACGCAGTATTTT,CASGRDRGTDTQYF
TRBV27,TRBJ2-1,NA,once,TGTGCCAGCAGTTTAAATAGTCTCCCCTACAATGAGCAGTTCTTC,CASSLNSLPYNEQFF
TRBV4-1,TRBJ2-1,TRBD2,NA,TGCGCCAGCAACCCGGCGGGACTAAGCTCCTACAATGAGCAGTTCTTC,CASNPAGLSSYNEQFF
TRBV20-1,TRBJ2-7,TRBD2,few,TGCAGTGCTAGTGGCGCGGGAGGGCTAACTGGGCAGTACTTC,CSASGAGGLTGQYF
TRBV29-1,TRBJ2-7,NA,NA,TGCAGCGTTGCCGTCGATTTGGCCCATTCCTACGAGCAGTACTTC,CSVAVDLAHSYEQYF
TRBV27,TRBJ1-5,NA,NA,TGTGCCAGCCGTTTTGGGGGGTCACTTAGCAATCAGCCCCAGCATTTT,CASRFGGSLSNQPQHF
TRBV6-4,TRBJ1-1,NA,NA,TGTGCCAGCAGTGACTCGGCACCCGACAGTACTGAAGCTTTCTTT,CASSDSAPDSTEAFF
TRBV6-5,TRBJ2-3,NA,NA,TGTGCCAGCAGTTCGGGCGGGTCCACAGATACGCAGTATTTT,CASSSGGSTDTQYF
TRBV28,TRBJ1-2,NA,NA,TGTGCCAGCAGTTTGGCGCAGGACTATGGCTACACCTTC,CASSLAQDYGYTF
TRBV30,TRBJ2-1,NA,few,TGTGCCTGGAGTGGGCAGGTCAATGAGCAGTTCTTC,CAWSGQVNEQFF
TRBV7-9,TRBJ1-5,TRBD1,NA,TGTGCCAGCAGCGGACAGGGCGAGCCCCAGCATTTT,CASSGQGEPQHF
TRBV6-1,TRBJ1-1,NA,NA,TGTGCCAGCAGTGAACCGGTGATGGGAGTGAACACTGAAGCTTTCTTT,CASSEPVMGVNTEAFF
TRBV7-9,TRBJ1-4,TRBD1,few,TGTGCCAGCACCTTAAACACGGGACAGGGGACTAATGAAAAACTGTTTTTT,CASTLNTGQGTNEKLFF
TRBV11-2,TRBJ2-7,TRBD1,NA,TGTGCCAGCAGCTCCCGGGACAGCCAAGCCTACGAGCAGTACTTC,CASSSRDSQAYEQYF
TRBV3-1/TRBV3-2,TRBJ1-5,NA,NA,TGTGCCAGCAGCTCAAGGGCCAGGGTAAAGTGGAGGGGTATTAGCAATCAGCCCCAGCATTTT,CASSSRARVKWRGISNQPQHF
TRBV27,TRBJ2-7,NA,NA,TGTGCCAGCAGTTTATCCCTAGCTCCCTACGAGCAGTACTTC,CASSLSLAPYEQYF
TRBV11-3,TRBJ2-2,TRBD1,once,TGTGCCAGCAGCTCCGCGGGACAGGGAAAAACCGGGGAGCTGTTTTTT,CASSSAGQGKTGELFF
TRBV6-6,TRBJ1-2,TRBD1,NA,TGTGCCAGCAGAGGGACAGGGGCTGGCTACACCTTC,CASRGTGAGYTF
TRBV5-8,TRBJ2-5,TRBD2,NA,TGTGCCAGCAGCTTGAGGACTAGCGGGACAAAGACCCAGTACTTC,CASSLRTSGTKTQYF
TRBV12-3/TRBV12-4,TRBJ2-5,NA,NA,TGTGCCAGCACCCTCGGGCGAGGGGAGACCCAGTACTTC,CASTLGRGETQYF
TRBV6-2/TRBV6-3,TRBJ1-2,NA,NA,TGTGCCAGCAGTTCTCTAGCGGGTGGCTACACCTTC,CASSSLAGGYTF
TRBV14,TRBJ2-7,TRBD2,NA,TGTGCCAGCAGCCAAGGACTAGCGCCTAGCTCCTACGAGCAGTACTTC,CASSQGLAPSSYEQYF
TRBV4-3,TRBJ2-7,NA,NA,TGCGCCAGCAGCCAAGCGCAGGGAACCGAGCAGTACTTC,CASSQAQGTEQYF
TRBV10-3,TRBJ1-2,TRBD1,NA,TGTGCCATCAGTTCGGGACAGTACTATGGCTACACCTTC,CAISSGQYYGYTF
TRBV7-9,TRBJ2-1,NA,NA,TGTGCCAGCAGTCCAGAACACACATACAATGAGCAGTTCTTC,CASSPEHTYNEQFF
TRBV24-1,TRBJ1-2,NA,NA,TGTGCCACCGGGCGCCCGCAGGGAATTATTAACTATGGCTACACCTTC,CATGRPQGIINYGYTF
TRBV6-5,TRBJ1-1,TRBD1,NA,TGTGCCAGCAGTTACTCCGGGACAGTTCGGACTGAAGCTTTCTTT,CASSYSGTVRTEAFF
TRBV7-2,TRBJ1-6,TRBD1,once,TGTGCCAGCAGCTTTCAGAGACAGGGGAATTCACCCCTCCACTTT,CASSFQRQGNSPLHF
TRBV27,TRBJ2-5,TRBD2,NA,TGTGCCAGCAGAAAGAGCGGGGCTAAACAAGAGACCCAGTACTTC,CASRKSGAKQETQYF
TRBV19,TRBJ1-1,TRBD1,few,TGTGCCAGCCGTACTATCGGGACAGAAAACACTGAAGCTTTCTTT,CASRTIGTENTEAFF
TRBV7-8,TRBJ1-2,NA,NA,TGTGCCAGCAGTCCCGACAGGAACTATGGCTACACCTTC,CASSPDRNYGYTF
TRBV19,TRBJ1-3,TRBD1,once,TGTGCCAGTATAAGGACAGGCGGTGGGACCATATATTTT,CASIRTGGGTIYF
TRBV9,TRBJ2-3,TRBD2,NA,TGTGCCAGCAGCGTTACTAGCGGGGCCCCGGATACGCAGTATTTT,CASSVTSGAPDTQYF
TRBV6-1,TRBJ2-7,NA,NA,TGTGCCAGCAGTGAAGCTCGGGGGAGAAACTACGAGCAGTACTTC,CASSEARGRNYEQYF
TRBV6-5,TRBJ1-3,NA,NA,TGTGCCAGCAGTTACGGGCAGGAAGGTGGAAACACCATATATTTT,CASSYGQEGGNTIYF
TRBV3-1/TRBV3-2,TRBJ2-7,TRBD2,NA,TGTGCCAGCAGCTATCTCTTGGTAGCGGGAGGAAAGTACGAGCAGTACTTC,CASSYLLVAGGKYEQYF
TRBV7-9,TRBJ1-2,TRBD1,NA,TGTGCCAGCAGCTTAGGACAGGGGGGCTACACCTTC,CASSLGQGGYTF
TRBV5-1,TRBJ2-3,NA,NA,TGCGCCAGCAGCTCCCAGACAGAGCCTAGCACAGATACGCAGTATTTT,CASSSQTEPSTDTQYF
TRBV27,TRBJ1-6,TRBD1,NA,TGTGCCAGCAGCCCGGACAGGCAAACATATAATTCACCCCTCCACTTT,CASSPDRQTYNSPLHF
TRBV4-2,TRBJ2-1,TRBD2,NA,TGTGCCAGCGCCCCTTCGGGCGGACTAGCGGAGGAGCAGTTCTTC,CASAPSGGLAEEQFF
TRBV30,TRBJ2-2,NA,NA,TGTGCCTGGAGTGTTTTTTTAGGGGCCGGGGAGCTGTTTTTT,CAWSVFLGAGELFF
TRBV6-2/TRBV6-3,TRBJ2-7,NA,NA,TGTGCCAGCAGTCAACGACTAGTCCCATACGAGCAGTACTTC,CASSQRLVPYEQYF
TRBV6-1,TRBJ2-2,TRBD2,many,TGTGCCAGCAGTGAACTAGCGGGAGGGCCCGGGGAGCTGTTTTTT,CASSELAGGPGELFF
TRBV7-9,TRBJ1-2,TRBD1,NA,TGTGCCAGCAGCTTAGAGGGGCTCATGATGGACAGGCAAGGCTACACCTTC,CASSLEGLMMDRQGYTF